The text below deals with one TCR beta chain. Some clones are missing from TCRdb's copy, which holds only in-frame ones; the method was immunoSEQ multiplex PCR. The sample carries 65,000 to 85,000 clones, approximately 81% recorded once. The sample comes from a study of T cell clones after liver transplantation. Study details: Timepoints were pre-transplant, pre-withdrawal, and after withdrawal was completed or failed.

This TCR was sampled from a human patient who received a liver transplant. Some of the T cells may derive from the graft donor. Sample: CD4+ T cells from blood, taken about 50 months after liver transplant.

This chain's CDR3 is CASIMERVNTQYF. The CDR3, as DNA: TGTGCCAGCATCATGGAGCGGGTTAATACGCAGTATTTT. The rearrangement links TRBV6-1 to TRBJ2-3, with D possibly being TRBD2 (6 bases). V lost 7 bases and J 7 bases, leaving 15 bases between the germline ends. The length of the CDR3 is 13 residues. Germline V gene data show CDR1 as MNHNS and CDR2 as SASEGT.